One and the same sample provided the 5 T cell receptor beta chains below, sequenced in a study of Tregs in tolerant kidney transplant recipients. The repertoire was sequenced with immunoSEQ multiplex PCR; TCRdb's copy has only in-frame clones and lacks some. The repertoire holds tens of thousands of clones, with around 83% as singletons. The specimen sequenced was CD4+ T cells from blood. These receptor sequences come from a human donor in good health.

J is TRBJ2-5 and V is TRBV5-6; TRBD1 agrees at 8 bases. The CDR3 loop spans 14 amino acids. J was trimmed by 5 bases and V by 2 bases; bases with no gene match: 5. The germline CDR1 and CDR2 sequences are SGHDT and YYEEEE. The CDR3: CASSFSGGDETQYF. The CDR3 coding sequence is TGTGCCAGCAGCTTTTCAGGGGGCGACGAGACCCAGTACTTC.

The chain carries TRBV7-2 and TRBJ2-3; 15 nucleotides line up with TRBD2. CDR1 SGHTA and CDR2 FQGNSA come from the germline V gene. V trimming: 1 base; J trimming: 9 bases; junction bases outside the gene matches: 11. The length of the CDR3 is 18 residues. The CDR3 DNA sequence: TGTGCCAGCAGCTTAGACTTTAGGGGACTAGCGGGGGGCTCGACGCAGTATTTT. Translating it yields CASSLDFRGLAGGSTQYF. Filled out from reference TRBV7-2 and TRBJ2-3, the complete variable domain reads GAGVSQSPSNKVTEKGKDVELRCDPISGHTALYWYRQSLGQGLEFLIYFQGNSAPDKSGLPSDRFSAERTGGSVSTLTIQRTQQEDSAVYLCASSLDFRGLAGGSTQYFGPGTRLTVL.

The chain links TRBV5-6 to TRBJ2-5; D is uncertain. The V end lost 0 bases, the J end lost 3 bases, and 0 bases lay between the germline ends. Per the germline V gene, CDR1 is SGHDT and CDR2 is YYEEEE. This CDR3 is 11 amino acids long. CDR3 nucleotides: TGTGCCAGCAGCTTGGAAGAGACCCAGTACTTC. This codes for CASSLEETQYF.

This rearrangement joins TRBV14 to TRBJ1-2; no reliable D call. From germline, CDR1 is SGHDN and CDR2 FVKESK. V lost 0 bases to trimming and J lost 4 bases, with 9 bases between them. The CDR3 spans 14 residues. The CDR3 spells CASSQEWASYGYTF. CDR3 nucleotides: TGTGCCAGCAGCCAAGAGTGGGCTAGCTATGGCTACACCTTC.

For the CDR3, the DNA is TGTGCCAGTAGTATAAAGGTTAACTATGGCTACACCTTC. Translated: CASSIKVNYGYTF. The chain couples TRBV19 to TRBJ1-2; D is uncertain. V was cut by 2 bases and J by 1 base, with 5 bases left in between. The CDR3 has 13 amino acids. Germline V CDR1 and CDR2: LNHDA, SQIVND (reference sequence).